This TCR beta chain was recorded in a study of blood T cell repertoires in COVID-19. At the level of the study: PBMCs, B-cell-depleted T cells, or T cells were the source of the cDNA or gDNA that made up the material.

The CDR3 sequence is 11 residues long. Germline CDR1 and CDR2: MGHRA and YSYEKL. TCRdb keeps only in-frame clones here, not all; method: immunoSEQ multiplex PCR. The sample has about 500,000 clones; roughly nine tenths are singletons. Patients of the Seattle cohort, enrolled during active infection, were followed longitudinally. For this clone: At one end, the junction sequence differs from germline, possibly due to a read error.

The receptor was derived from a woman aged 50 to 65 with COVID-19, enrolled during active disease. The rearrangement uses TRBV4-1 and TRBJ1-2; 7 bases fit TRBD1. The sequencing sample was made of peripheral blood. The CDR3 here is CASSQTTGYSF. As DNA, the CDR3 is TGCGCCAGCAGCCAGACGACAGGGTATTCCTTC.